Below, 27 T cell receptor beta chains from the same sample are listed, as sequenced in a study of blood T cell repertoires in COVID-19. Produced via immunoSEQ multiplex PCR; TCRdb's table is partial and in-frame only. The data contain 300,000 to 400,000 clones, around 84% of them singletons. The sample consisted of PBMCs or T cells enriched from blood (not recorded which). The receptors were gathered from a woman in her 30s who had been exposed to COVID-19.

This clone has more than one count but fewer than ten. The sample holds other DNA sequences that translate to the same CDR3. This sequence joins TRBV28 and TRBJ1-4, with 8 bases fitting TRBD1. Germline loops: CDR1 MDHEN, CDR2 SYDVKM. V lost 5 bases and J lost 0; bases outside the gene matches: 2. The CDR3 is 15 residues long. The CDR3 DNA reads as TGTGCCAGCAGTGAACAGGGGGCAACTAATGAAAAACTGTTTTTT. This sequence encodes CASSEQGATNEKLFF.

This clone was observed a single time. The V gene is TRBV10-3, the J gene TRBJ2-5; 10 bases line up with TRBD1. V lost 10 bases to trimming and J lost 2 bases; unmatched junction nucleotides: 10. Germline CDR1 is ENHRY and CDR2 is SYGVKD. CDR3 length: 15 amino acids. The CDR3: CANSRDRGPQETQYF. CDR3 bases: TGTGCCAACAGCAGGGACAGGGGCCCACAAGAGACCCAGTACTTC.

The chain carries TRBV3-1 (or the pseudogene TRBV3-2) and TRBJ2-7, with 10 bases that match TRBD2. The junction had 12 bases not matched to a gene; V was cut back by 4 bases and J by 6 bases. There are 16 residues in the CDR3. In germline, CDR1 is LGHDT, CDR2 YNNKEL (reference sequence). CDR3 sequence reads: CASSLLAGVPPGEQYF. In nucleotides, the CDR3 is TGTGCCAGCAGCCTTCTAGCGGGAGTTCCGCCGGGCGAGCAGTACTTC.

V and J are TRBV11-2 and TRBJ1-6; the D is unclear. With 5 bases removed from V and 4 bases from J, the gap between germline ends came to 6 bases. The germline CDR1 and CDR2 sequences are SGHAT and FQNNGV. The length of the CDR3 is 13 residues. The CDR3 region has the DNA TGTGCCAGCAGCACCCGGTATAATTCACCCCTCCACTTT. Translating it yields CASSTRYNSPLHF. Looking up the rest from reference TRBV11-2 and TRBJ1-6 gives the full variable domain: EAGVAQSPRYKIIEKRQSVAFWCNPISGHATLYWYQQILGQGPKLLIQFQNNGVVDDSQLPKDRFSAERLKGVDSTLKIQPAKLEDSAVYLCASSTRYNSPLHFGNGTRLTVT.

This chain uses TRBV24-1 with TRBJ1-6; 9 nucleotides align to TRBD1. Looked up from germline, CDR1 is KGHDR and CDR2 is SFDVKD. The CDR3 runs 16 residues. Trimming at V came to 2 bases and at J to 6 bases, leaving 4 bases not matched to a gene. CDR3 region: CATSDSGQGRNSPLHF. The CDR3, as DNA: TGTGCCACCAGTGATTCGGGACAGGGCCGTAATTCACCCCTCCACTTT.

The V call is TRBV6-2 or TRBV6-3, the J call TRBJ1-6; the D is unclear. The CDR3 sequence is 13 residues long. Looked up from germline, CDR1 is MNHEY and CDR2 is SVGEGT. Trimming removed 6 bases at V and 8 bases at J, with 11 bases between. The CDR3: CASSPLEYSPLHF. DNA for the CDR3: TGTGCCAGCAGCCCCCTCGAGTATTCACCCCTCCACTTT.

The chain recombines TRBV5-1 with TRBJ1-2; weak D call: TRBD1 (5 bases). The CDR3 loop spans 14 amino acids. Per germline, CDR1 SGHRS and CDR2 YFSETQ. The V end was cut by 1 base, the J end by 4 bases, with 11 bases between. The CDR3, as DNA: TGCGCCAGCAGCTTGCCAGGGTCAAGCTATGGCTACACCTTC. Translating it yields CASSLPGSSYGYTF.

V gene TRBV28 combines with J gene TRBJ2-1; 10 bases align to TRBD1. CDR1 is MDHEN, CDR2 SYDVKM, per germline. Trimming removed 8 bases from V and 1 base from J; junction bases left unmatched: 29. This CDR3 contains 23 residues. CDR3 nucleotide sequence: TGTGCCAGCTTTAAAAGTTTTTATGGACAGGGGGGTGTGACTACGGCTTCCTACAATGAGCAGTTCTTC. Its protein is CASFKSFYGQGGVTTASYNEQFF. Full variable domain (rest looked up from reference TRBV28 and TRBJ2-1): DVKVTQSSRYLVKRTGEKVFLECVQDMDHENMFWYRQDPGLGLRLIYFSYDVKMKEKGDIPEGYSVSREKKERFSLILESASTNQTSMYLCASFKSFYGQGGVTTASYNEQFFGPGTRLTVL.

This chain connects TRBV6-1 to TRBJ2-3; D possibly corresponds to TRBD2 (5 bases). The germline V gene has CDR1 MNHNS and CDR2 SASEGT. The V end was cut by 3 bases, the J end by 7 bases, with 11 bases between. The CDR3 length is 13 residues. Here the CDR3 reads CASSERFGNTQYF. CDR3 in DNA: TGTGCCAGCAGTGAGCGGTTCGGGAATACGCAGTATTTT.

The J gene is TRBJ2-3, the V gene TRBV2; 9 bases match TRBD2. The V gene end was trimmed by 2 bases and the J gene end by 2 bases; junction bases not matched to a gene: 8. The length of the CDR3 is 17 residues. Germline-derived CDR1 and CDR2 are SNHLY and FYNNEI. CDR3 protein: CASSERLAGLYTDTQYF. CDR3 DNA: TGTGCCAGCAGTGAACGGCTAGCGGGACTCTACACAGATACGCAGTATTTT.

To note about this clone: One junction end disagrees with the germline gene, perhaps due to a read error. V is TRBV7-7 and J is TRBJ2-1; 12 bases align to TRBD2. Germline-derived CDR1 and CDR2 are SSHAT and FNYEAQ (reference sequence). The CDR3 consists of 15 residues. The CDR3 sequence is CASSIRLAGAVEQFF. As DNA, the CDR3 is TGTGCTAGCAGCATTCGACTAGCGGGAGCGGTTGAGCAGTTCTTC.

The rearrangement uses TRBV28 and TRBJ2-1; a possible D gene is TRBD2 (5 bases). The V and J ends lost 6 bases and 10 bases respectively, with 16 bases between them. This CDR3 spans 13 amino acids. The germline gives CDR1 MDHEN, CDR2 SYDVKM. The CDR3 DNA follows: TGTGCCAGCAGCCCCCCGGGATTAGAAGAGCAGTTCTTC. Protein product: CASSPPGLEEQFF.

The V call is TRBV28, the J call TRBJ2-1, with a weak D call TRBD2 (5 bases). Germline V gene lookup returns CDR1 MDHEN and CDR2 SYDVKM. V dropped 8 bases and J dropped 8 bases, with 13 bases sitting between them. There are 12 residues in the CDR3. CDR3 loop: CASGSGRDEQFF. DNA for the CDR3: TGTGCCAGCGGCAGCGGTCGGGATGAGCAGTTCTTC.

This rearrangement joins TRBV7-2 to TRBJ2-2; D might be TRBD1 (8 bases). The germline gives CDR1 SGHTA, CDR2 FQGNSA. Trimming removed 7 bases from V and 4 bases from J, with 16 bases in between. The CDR3 consists of 15 residues. The CDR3 DNA reads TGTGCCAGCACTATAACAGGGGGGGCCACCGGGGAGCTGTTTTTT. Translated, it gives CASTITGGATGELFF.

This chain connects TRBV5-1 to TRBJ2-5; 14 nucleotides align to TRBD2. This CDR3 comprises 16 residues. J gave up 4 bases and V 5 bases, and 7 bases lay outside the gene matches. CDR1 is SGHRS, CDR2 YFSETQ, per germline. The CDR3 DNA sequence: TGCGCCAGCAGTCCTAGGACTAGCGGGGGGACAGAGACCCAGTACTTC. Residues: CASSPRTSGGTETQYF.

Only a few counts were recorded for this clone. The rearrangement links TRBV7-9 to TRBJ1-1; TRBD1 matches at 7 bases. This CDR3 is built from 14 residues. V trimming: 4 bases; J trimming: 2 bases; junction bases outside the gene matches: 4. In germline, CDR1 is SEHNR, CDR2 FQNEAQ (reference sequence). This CDR3 reads CASSSGTANTEAFF. The CDR3 DNA follows: TGTGCCAGCAGCTCCGGGACAGCTAACACTGAAGCTTTCTTT.

The rearrangement joins TRBV7-9 to TRBJ1-5; D is ambiguous. Germline V gene sequence: CDR1 SEHNR, CDR2 FQNEAQ (reference sequence). This CDR3 is 12 amino acids long. Deletions cut 1 base from V and 10 bases from J, with 8 bases between. The CDR3 region has the DNA TGTGCCAGCAGCTTAGGGACTCGTCCCCAGCATTTT. It translates to CASSLGTRPQHF.

The chain uses TRBV30 and TRBJ1-1; a possible D gene is TRBD1 (5 bases). Deletions cut 1 base from V and 4 bases from J, with 16 bases between. Germline V lookup: CDR1 GTSNPN, CDR2 SVGIG (reference sequence). The CDR3 spans 15 residues. The CDR3 DNA sequence: TGTGCCTGGAGTGCAGCAGGGTGGGGGGGCACTGAAGCTTTCTTT. Translated: CAWSAAGWGGTEAFF.

This clone was seen just once. The chain has TRBV2 and TRBJ2-1; D is possibly TRBD2 (5 bases). The CDR3 is 13 residues long. CDR1 and CDR2 (germline): SNHLY, FYNNEI. Deletions cut 4 bases from V and 4 bases from J, with 8 bases between. The CDR3 reads CASSVERYNEQFF. In DNA, the CDR3 is TGTGCCAGCAGTGTTGAGCGGTACAATGAGCAGTTCTTC.

The rearrangement uses TRBV9 and TRBJ1-3; 12 bases match TRBD1. Per germline, CDR1 SGDLS and CDR2 YYNGEE. The CDR3 covers 19 residues. The V gene end was trimmed by 4 bases and the J gene end by 4 bases; junction bases not matched to a gene: 15. CDR3 DNA: TGTGCCAGCAGCCCAACTCCGGGACAGGGGGCGATGGGGGGAAACACCATATATTTT. Amino acids: CASSPTPGQGAMGGNTIYF.

The chain links TRBV7-8 to TRBJ2-1; tentative D call: TRBD1 (5 bases). Germline values: CDR1 SGHVS, CDR2 FQNEAQ. Trimming left V 2 bases short and J 5 bases short, with 13 bases between. CDR3 length: 15 residues. The CDR3 region is CASSLSGPGNNEQFF. CDR3 nucleotides: TGTGCCAGCAGCTTATCCGGACCAGGGAACAATGAGCAGTTCTTC. Complete variable domain (other parts from reference TRBV7-8 and TRBJ2-1): GAGVSQSPRYKVAKRGQDVALRCDPISGHVSLFWYQQALGQGPEFLTYFQNEAQLDKSGLPSDRFFAERPEGSVSTLKIQRTQQEDSAVYLCASSLSGPGNNEQFFGPGTRLTVL.

This clone was counted a single time. One end of the junction fails to match germline, which may point to a read error. The rearrangement joins TRBV2 to TRBJ2-5; tentative D call: TRBD2 (6 bases). Germline V gene lookup returns CDR1 SNHLY and CDR2 FYNNEI. The CDR3 sequence is 10 residues long. In DNA, the CDR3 is TGTGCCAGAAGGGACTCCCGGATCGACTTC. As protein: CARRDSRIDF.

The chain uses TRBV3-1 (or the pseudogene TRBV3-2) and TRBJ1-2, with D maybe TRBD1 (6 bases). The CDR3 is 15 residues long. Trimming removed 0 bases from V and 6 bases from J, with 14 bases in between. Germline CDR1 and CDR2: LGHDT and YNNKEL (reference sequence). CDR3 sequence (DNA): TGTGCCAGCAGCCAAGATTGGGGGGGCGCGGATGGCTACACCTTC. It is translated as CASSQDWGGADGYTF.

The chain employs TRBV6-5 and TRBJ2-7, with a tentative D call TRBD1 (7 bases). Trimming shortened V by 4 bases and J by 6 bases, and 16 bases separated the two germline ends. The CDR3 sequence is 14 residues long. The germline V gene has CDR1 MNHEY and CDR2 SVGAGI. The CDR3 DNA sequence: TGTGCCAGCAGTTGGCGACAGGGAGGAAGCGAGCAGTACTTC. Protein sequence: CASSWRQGGSEQYF.

The chain uses TRBV2 and TRBJ1-6; D is perhaps TRBD1 (6 bases). The germline V and J ends were trimmed by 10 bases and 9 bases, with 16 bases remaining between them. The CDR3 extends over 13 amino acids. Germline values: CDR1 SNHLY, CDR2 FYNNEI. CDR3 nucleotide sequence: TGTGCCACCACCGGGGGGGCGCTTTCACCCCTCCACTTT. Its translation: CATTGGALSPLHF.

This clone was picked up a small number of times. The chain carries TRBV19 and TRBJ2-3, with D possibly being TRBD1 (6 bases). The CDR3 has 14 residues. V was shortened by 3 bases and J by 0 bases, with 7 bases between the two germline ends. CDR1 is LNHDA, CDR2 SQIVND, per germline (reference sequence). The chain's CDR3 is CASSMGASTDTQYF. As DNA, the CDR3 is TGTGCCAGTAGTATGGGGGCTAGCACAGATACGCAGTATTTT.

V gene TRBV28 combines with J gene TRBJ2-7; 10 bases match TRBD1. The junction had 14 bases not matched to a gene; V was cut back by 7 bases and J by 5 bases. Germline V gene lookup returns CDR1 MDHEN and CDR2 SYDVKM. The CDR3 has 16 residues. The CDR3 region is CASTPSMMGQGNEQYF. CDR3 bases: TGTGCCAGCACCCCCTCGATGATGGGACAGGGGAACGAGCAGTACTTC.